This T cell receptor (beta chain) comes out of a study of blood T cell repertoires in COVID-19. Study-level information: Acute and convalescent COVID-19 specimens originated in the United States, Italy and Spain. The cDNA or gDNA used as material had been derived from T cells, B-cell-depleted T cells, or PBMCs.

This table comes from immunoSEQ multiplex PCR, and its TCRdb copy is limited to in-frame clones, with some not included. The table lists over 120,000 clones, 60% to 85% of them singletons. The CDR3 is 15 amino acids. The V gene end was trimmed by 6 bases and the J gene end by 5 bases; junction bases not matched to a gene: 13. Looked up from germline, CDR1 is ENHRY and CDR2 is SYGVKD. The sequenced sample consisted of peripheral blood. The chain joins TRBV10-3 to TRBJ2-7, with 7 bases that match TRBD2. The TCR comes from a woman aged 55-69 years with acute or convalescent COVID-19. CDR3 sequence (DNA): TGTGCCATCAGCAAGGAGGGGAGGGCCGGGAACGAGCAGTACTTC. It is translated as CAISKEGRAGNEQYF.